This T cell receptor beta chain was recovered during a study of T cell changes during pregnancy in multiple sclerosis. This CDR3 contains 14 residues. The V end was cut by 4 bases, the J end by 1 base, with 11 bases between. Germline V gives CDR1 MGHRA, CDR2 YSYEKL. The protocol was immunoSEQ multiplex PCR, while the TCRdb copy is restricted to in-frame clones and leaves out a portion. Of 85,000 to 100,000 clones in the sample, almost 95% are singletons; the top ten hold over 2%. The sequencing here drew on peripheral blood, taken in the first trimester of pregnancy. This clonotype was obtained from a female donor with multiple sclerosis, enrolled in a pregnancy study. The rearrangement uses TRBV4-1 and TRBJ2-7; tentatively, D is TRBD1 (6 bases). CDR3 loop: CASSLRDTSYEQYF. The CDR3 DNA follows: TGCGCCAGCAGCCTCCGGGACACGTCCTACGAGCAGTACTTC.